Presented here are 25 T cell receptor beta chains from one specimen sequenced in a study of OX40 agonist ivuxolimab in advanced cancers. The library was obtained by the immunoSEQ multiplex PCR assay. Here the immuneACCESS table is served through TCRdb, limited to in-frame sequences with V and J called. Missing clones are a known gap in these copies; in checked studies unresolved V genes cover under half, and the rest lacks a known reason. A total of tens of thousands of clones appear in this sample, over 80% of them only once. The ten largest account for roughly an eighth of the sample. Sequences were derived from CD4+ or CD8+ T cells sorted from blood, sampled in a trial of the OX40 agonist ivuxolimab. These receptors came from an adult with an advanced solid tumor such as melanoma, head and neck, liver or kidney cancer.

The genes are TRBV30 and TRBJ1-1; D ambiguous. Germline V lookup: CDR1 GTSNPN, CDR2 SVGIG (reference sequence). CDR3 size: 16 residues. Trimming cost V 0 bases and J 0 bases, with 14 bases left between them. CDR3 in DNA: TGTGCCTGGAGTGTACTGGGTTATAACATGAACACTGAAGCTTTCTTT. This translates into CAWSVLGYNMNTEAFF.

J is TRBJ2-3 and V is TRBV5-6, with 7 nucleotides matching TRBD2. V gave up 5 bases and J gave up 9 bases; unmatched junction bases: 18. The CDR3 length is 16 residues. Looked up from germline, CDR1 is SGHDT and CDR2 is YYEEEE. In DNA form, the CDR3 reads TGTGCCAGCAGTATAATTGACACGACTAGCATTTTGACGCAGTATTTT. This encodes CASSIIDTTSILTQYF.

This chain uses TRBV6-1 with TRBJ2-5; 11 bases are a match to TRBD2. Trimming took 2 bases from V and 4 from J; bases not matched to a gene: 3. CDR3 length equals 15 residues. Germline V gene data show CDR1 as MNHNS and CDR2 as SASEGT. CDR3 region: CASSELAGGGETQYF. The CDR3 nucleotides read TGTGCCAGCAGTGAACTAGCGGGAGGAGGAGAGACCCAGTACTTC.

The chain is built from TRBV30 and TRBJ2-7; TRBD2 agrees at 9 bases. The CDR3 length is 15 residues. From germline, CDR1 is GTSNPN and CDR2 SVGIG (reference sequence). Trimming took 0 bases from V and 5 from J; bases not matched to a gene: 8. CDR3 bases: TGTGCCTGGAGTGTACAAAGACTAGCGGTGAACGAGCAGTACTTC. Residues: CAWSVQRLAVNEQYF.

The chain links TRBV5-6 to TRBJ2-7; 7 bases map to TRBD1. Germline values: CDR1 SGHDT, CDR2 YYEEEE. J lost 2 bases, V lost 3 bases, and 8 bases had no gene match. This CDR3 spans 15 amino acids. CDR3 coding DNA: TGTGCCAGCAGCTCCACGACAGGGCTAACCTACGAGCAGTACTTC. It yields the protein CASSSTTGLTYEQYF.

This chain uses TRBV5-1 with TRBJ2-1; possibly TRBD2 for D (7 bases). The CDR3 has 15 residues. V lost 2 bases to trimming and J lost 3 bases, with 12 bases between them. Germline assignment: CDR1 SGHRS and CDR2 YFSETQ. CDR3 amino acids: CASSLGGGYYNEQFF. The CDR3 DNA sequence: TGCGCCAGCAGCTTAGGCGGGGGCTACTACAATGAGCAGTTCTTC.

The V gene is TRBV6-1, the J gene TRBJ2-7; tentatively, D is TRBD1 (6 bases). CDR1 and CDR2 (germline): MNHNS, SASEGT. The length of the CDR3 is 13 residues. The ends were cut back, 6 bases at V and 3 bases at J, with 12 bases in the middle. CDR3 in amino acids: CASRSRTDYEQYV. The CDR3 nucleotides are TGTGCCAGCAGATCCAGGACAGACTACGAGCAGTACGTC.

V and J are TRBV2 and TRBJ2-3; D unresolved. Germline CDR1 reads SNHLY; CDR2 reads FYNNEI. V lost 4 bases, J lost 1 base, and 12 bases lay in between. The CDR3 loop spans 15 amino acids. CDR3 amino acids: CASSGSMSGTDTQYF. In DNA, the CDR3 is TGTGCCAGCAGTGGGTCCATGAGTGGCACAGATACGCAGTATTTT.

J is TRBJ2-7 and V is TRBV5-4; 8 positions agree with TRBD1. The CDR3 totals 13 residues. Per germline, CDR1 SGHNT and CDR2 YYREEE (reference sequence). V lost 3 bases and J lost 6; bases outside the gene matches: 5. The CDR3 nucleotides read TGTGCCAGCAGCTCAAGGACAGGGCGCGAGCAGTACTTC. Translated: CASSSRTGREQYF.

The genes are TRBV19 and TRBJ2-1, with TRBD1 matching 8 bases. The V segment lost 1 base and the J segment 5 bases; nucleotides outside the gene matches: 10. Germline values: CDR1 LNHDA, CDR2 SQIVND (reference sequence). This CDR3 has 17 amino acids. CDR3 nucleotide sequence: TGTGCCAGTAGTATAGTTTTCAGGGGGCGCAAGGACAATGAGCAGTTCTTC. Translated, it gives CASSIVFRGRKDNEQFF.

The V call is TRBV18, the J call TRBJ1-3; unclear D gene. V shed 5 bases and J shed 0 bases, with 11 bases lying between them. CDR1 KGHSH and CDR2 LQKENI come from the germline V gene. This CDR3 is 15 amino acids long. Here the CDR3 DNA reads TGTGCCAGCTCAAGTGCGGGGAGCTCTGGAAACACCATATATTTT. Translating it yields CASSSAGSSGNTIYF.

Here the CDR3 reads CASSVETGWTEAFF. The CDR3 region has the DNA TGTGCCAGCAGTGTTGAGACAGGGTGGACTGAAGCTTTCTTT. The chain combines TRBV2 with TRBJ1-1; 7 nucleotides agree with TRBD1. The V gene's germline CDR1 is SNHLY and CDR2 FYNNEI. This CDR3 region has 14 residues. With 4 bases clipped from V and 5 bases from J, the junction kept 7 bases outside the gene matches.

J is TRBJ2-2 and V is TRBV6-6; possibly TRBD2 for D (5 bases). The CDR3 has 12 amino acids. Germline V lookup: CDR1 MNHNY, CDR2 SVGAGI (reference sequence). Trimming removed 4 bases from V and 6 bases from J, with 6 bases in between. CDR3: CASSSDSGELFF. CDR3 bases: TGTGCCAGCAGTTCGGACTCCGGGGAGCTGTTTTTT.

The chain recombines TRBV7-2 with TRBJ2-3; the D is unclear. The length of the CDR3 is 14 residues. Germline V gene sequence: CDR1 SGHTA, CDR2 FQGNSA. V was trimmed by 7 bases and J by 1 base, leaving 12 bases between them. The CDR3: CASTVLRGTDTQYF. The CDR3 DNA sequence: TGTGCCAGCACGGTGCTCCGGGGCACAGATACGCAGTATTTT.

V is TRBV18 and J is TRBJ1-3; D remains unclear. Trimming took 2 bases from V and 4 from J, leaving 6 bases between them. Germline V gene data show CDR1 as KGHSH and CDR2 as LQKENI. The CDR3 totals 13 residues. The CDR3 sequence is CASSPSLGNTIYF. Written as DNA, the CDR3 is TGTGCCAGCTCACCATCTTTGGGAAACACCATATATTTT.

This clone occurred a few times. The chain carries TRBV4-1 and TRBJ1-5, with TRBD1 matching 8 bases. This CDR3 is 14 amino acids long. J lost 7 bases, V lost 1 base, and 3 bases had no gene match. From germline, CDR1 is MGHRA and CDR2 YSYEKL. The CDR3 DNA reads TGCGCCAGCAGCCAAGCCCCAGGGGGCCAGCCCCAGCATTTT. Amino acid sequence: CASSQAPGGQPQHF.

The genes are TRBV6-5 and TRBJ2-7; TRBD1 matches at 8 bases. This CDR3 has 14 residues. V lost 5 bases and J lost 5; bases outside the gene matches: 8. Germline V CDR1 and CDR2: MNHEY, SVGAGI. DNA for the CDR3: TGTGCCAGCAGTCGACAGGGGCAAGGGGACGAGCAGTACGTC. Its translation is CASSRQGQGDEQYV.

The rearrangement joins TRBV7-2 to TRBJ1-5; possible D gene TRBD1, 6 bases. Per germline, CDR1 SGHTA and CDR2 FQGNSA. V was pared by 3 bases and J by 7 bases, with 10 bases between. The CDR3 is 13 residues long. The CDR3, as DNA: TGTGCCAGCAGCTTGGACGGACAGCAGCCCCAGCATTTT. It encodes CASSLDGQQPQHF.

The chain recombines TRBV4-3 with TRBJ1-2; 7 bases agree with TRBD1. Germline V gives CDR1 LGHNA, CDR2 YSLEER. This CDR3 contains 13 residues. The J segment lost 4 bases and the V segment lost 6 bases, leaving 5 bases of the junction unmatched. The CDR3 DNA sequence: TGCGCCAGCAGGGCCAGGGGGACCTATGGCTACACCTTC. It is translated as CASRARGTYGYTF.

This sequence joins TRBV11-1 and TRBJ1-5; 9 positions agree with TRBD1. The CDR3 consists of 15 residues. Trimming cost V 3 bases and J 5 bases; bases outside gene matches: 5. Germline V lookup: CDR1 SGHAT, CDR2 FQDESV (reference sequence). For the CDR3, the DNA is TGTGCCAGCAGCTTGTCGGGACAGGGTGATCAGCCCCAGCATTTT. It is translated as CASSLSGQGDQPQHF.

This chain links TRBV5-6 with TRBJ1-3, with D uncertain. Trimming took 4 bases from V and 0 from J, leaving 11 bases between them. This CDR3 spans 15 amino acids. Germline V lookup: CDR1 SGHDT, CDR2 YYEEEE. The CDR3 DNA is TGTGCCAGCAGCCGACGGTCAAGCTCTGGAAACACCATATATTTT. It codes for CASSRRSSSGNTIYF.

The chain combines TRBV5-1 with TRBJ2-2; possible D gene TRBD1, 6 bases. The ends were cut back, 9 bases at V and 1 base at J, with 10 bases in the middle. CDR3 length: 13 residues. Germline-derived CDR1 and CDR2 are SGHRS and YFSETQ. The CDR3 region has the DNA TGCGCCACCCGGACAGAGAACACCGGGGAGCTGTTTTTT. It encodes CATRTENTGELFF.

The chain has TRBV2 and TRBJ2-1; a weak D match, TRBD1 (6 bases). This CDR3 has 17 amino acids. V dropped 6 bases and J dropped 1 base, with 19 bases sitting between them. Germline loops: CDR1 SNHLY, CDR2 FYNNEI. The CDR3 DNA reads as TGTGCCAGCAGCGACCCCACAGGGCAGACTTCCTACAATGAGCAGTTCTTC. It encodes CASSDPTGQTSYNEQFF.

J is TRBJ1-2 and V is TRBV7-2; D is possibly TRBD1 (5 bases). This CDR3 has 13 amino acids. V lost 3 bases to trimming and J lost 4 bases, with 9 bases between them. Looked up from germline, CDR1 is SGHTA and CDR2 is FQGNSA. Here the CDR3 DNA reads TGTGCCAGCAGCTTGAGAGGGACCTATGGCTACACCTTC. This sequence encodes CASSLRGTYGYTF. Filled out from reference TRBV7-2 and TRBJ1-2, the complete variable domain reads GAGVSQSPSNKVTEKGKDVELRCDPISGHTALYWYRQSLGQGLEFLIYFQGNSAPDKSGLPSDRFSAERTGGSVSTLTIQRTQQEDSAVYLCASSLRGTYGYTFGSGTRLTVV.

This clone was detected a few times. The CDR3 sequence: CASSQQQGVNYGYTF. The CDR3 bases are TGTGCCAGCAGTCAACAACAGGGTGTTAACTATGGCTACACCTTC. This chain uses TRBV6-5 with TRBJ1-2; D is possibly TRBD1 (6 bases). The CDR3 totals 15 residues. Trimming took 5 bases from V and 1 from J, leaving 14 bases between them. The germline V gene encodes CDR1 MNHEY and CDR2 SVGAGI.